These 25 T cell receptor beta chains came from one sample sequenced in a study of OX40 agonist ivuxolimab in advanced cancers. Data came from immunoSEQ multiplex PCR; TCRdb stores just in-frame clones and leaves some out. In the table there are 35,000 to 45,000 clones, approximately 83% of which are singletons. Specimen: CD4+ or CD8+ T cells sorted from blood, collected in a trial of the OX40 agonist ivuxolimab. The receptors stem from an adult with an advanced solid tumor such as melanoma, head and neck, liver or kidney cancer.

J is TRBJ1-1 and V is TRBV7-9, with TRBD1 as a possible D gene (5 bases). This CDR3 region has 13 residues. The V end was cut by 6 bases, the J end by 2 bases, with 10 bases between. Germline CDR1 is SEHNR and CDR2 is FQNEAQ (reference sequence). The CDR3 sequence is CASRGRGNTEAFF. The CDR3 DNA reads TGTGCCAGCAGGGGAAGGGGTAACACTGAAGCTTTCTTT.

The rearrangement joins TRBV7-3 to TRBJ2-4, with D perhaps matching TRBD2 (6 bases). V lost 5 bases and J 12 bases, leaving 14 bases between the germline ends. This CDR3 comprises 12 residues. Looked up from germline, CDR1 is SGHTA and CDR2 is FQGTGA. CDR3 nucleotides: TGTGCCAGCAGCACCATCGGGGGTAATCAGTACTTC. Protein: CASSTIGGNQYF.

This chain links TRBV25-1 with TRBJ2-3, with TRBD2 identical over 11 bases. V lost 5 bases to trimming and J lost 1 base; unmatched junction nucleotides: 8. The germline CDR1 and CDR2 sequences are MGHDK and SYGVNS. The CDR3 has 17 residues. The CDR3 DNA reads TGTGCCAGCAGTAGGCGTAGCGGGGGGGCAGGCACAGATACGCAGTATTTT. Its translation: CASSRRSGGAGTDTQYF.

CDR3 loop: CSVLGRTYEQYF. CDR3 nucleotides: TGCAGCGTGCTTGGACGGACCTACGAGCAGTACTTC. V gene TRBV29-1 combines with J gene TRBJ2-7; no clear D. Per the germline V gene, CDR1 is SQVTM and CDR2 is ANQGSEA. V was clipped by 6 bases and J by 2 bases, with 11 bases between them. The CDR3 is 12 amino acids.

V gene TRBV4-2 combines with J gene TRBJ2-7; TRBD1 aligns across 11 bases. Germline CDR1 LGHNA, CDR2 YNFKEQ. J gave up 2 bases and V 1 base, and 10 bases lay outside the gene matches. CDR3 length equals 18 residues. CDR3 protein: CASSQVGQGDYLPYEQYF. The CDR3 bases are TGTGCCAGCAGCCAAGTGGGACAGGGGGATTATCTCCCCTACGAGCAGTACTTC.

The chain combines TRBV28 with TRBJ1-1; D gene ambiguous. In germline, CDR1 is MDHEN, CDR2 SYDVKM. Trimming cost V 3 bases and J 1 base, with 15 bases left between them. The CDR3 runs to 16 residues. CDR3 in DNA: TGTGCCAGCAGTTTCTGGTCTGGGCAAGAGAACACTGAAGCTTTCTTT. Its translation is CASSFWSGQENTEAFF.

The CDR3 region is CATSTLVENTEAFF. CDR3 bases: TGTGCCACCAGCACCCTGGTCGAGAACACTGAAGCTTTCTTT. The chain recombines TRBV15 with TRBJ1-1, with no clear D. This CDR3 comprises 14 residues. Germline loops: CDR1 LNHNV, CDR2 YYDKDF (reference sequence). V was shortened by 4 bases and J by 1 base, with 10 bases between the two germline ends.

In this sample, this clone turned up once. The rearrangement joins TRBV19 to TRBJ2-7, with 7 nucleotides matching TRBD1. J gave up 5 bases and V 3 bases, and 10 bases lay outside the gene matches. Germline V gene sequence: CDR1 LNHDA, CDR2 SQIVND (reference sequence). This CDR3 has 15 residues. CDR3 amino acids: CASSIGLGTVDEQYF. The CDR3 region has the DNA TGTGCCAGTAGTATTGGTCTCGGGACAGTGGACGAGCAGTACTTC. Using reference TRBV19 and TRBJ2-7 for the parts outside the CDR3, the full variable domain is DGGITQSPKYLFRKEGQNVTLSCEQNLNHDAMYWYRQDPGQGLRLIYYSQIVNDFQKGDIAEGYSVSREKKESFPLTVTSAQKNPTAFYLCASSIGLGTVDEQYFGPGTRLTVT.

The chain employs TRBV9 and TRBJ2-2; D gene unclear. Germline V gene lookup returns CDR1 SGDLS and CDR2 YYNGEE. Trimming left V 0 bases short and J 3 bases short, with 27 bases between. This CDR3 comprises 21 residues. The DNA for the CDR3 is TGTGCCAGCAGCGTAGGACCGCCAGAGGTCCAAGCAATCTTCGACACCGGGGAGCTGTTTTTT. It codes for CASSVGPPEVQAIFDTGELFF.

The CDR3 protein is CASIDQGYTGELFF. As DNA, the CDR3 is TGTGCCAGCATAGATCAGGGCTACACCGGGGAGCTGTTTTTT. The chain uses TRBV2 and TRBJ2-2, with D possibly being TRBD1 (5 bases). Germline lookup yields CDR1 SNHLY and CDR2 FYNNEI. The CDR3 has 14 amino acids. Between the trimmed V and J ends, which lost 7 bases and 3 bases, there was a span of 12 bases.

V and J are TRBV30 and TRBJ2-1, with 9 bases lining up with TRBD2. V was clipped by 4 bases and J by 8 bases; unmatched bases: 9. Germline values: CDR1 GTSNPN, CDR2 SVGIG (reference sequence). CDR3 length: 14 amino acids. This CDR3 is CAWTASGRIDEQFF. CDR3 nucleotides: TGTGCCTGGACGGCCAGCGGGAGGATCGATGAGCAGTTCTTC. Full variable domain (missing parts from reference TRBV30 and TRBJ2-1): SQTIHQWPATLVQPVGSPLSLECTVEGTSNPNLYWYRQAAGRGLQLLFYSVGIGQISSEVPQNLSASRPQDRQFILSSKKLLLSDSGFYLCAWTASGRIDEQFFGPGTRLTVL.

This chain connects TRBV7-2 to TRBJ1-6; possible D gene TRBD1, 6 bases. Germline-derived CDR1 and CDR2 are SGHTA and FQGNSA. This CDR3 is 17 amino acids long. V was pared by 4 bases and J by 0 bases, with 13 bases between. DNA of the CDR3: TGTGCCAGCAGCTCACTACAGGGTAGCTCCTATAATTCACCCCTCCACTTT. Translating gives CASSSLQGSSYNSPLHF.

The J gene is TRBJ1-1, the V gene TRBV21-1. TRBV21-1 is a pseudogene segment. There are 15 residues in the CDR3. CDR3 coding DNA: TGTGCCAGCAGCAAACTTACGGGTCGGGACACTGAAGCTTTCTTT. Protein: CASSKLTGRDTEAFF.

V and J are TRBV7-9 and TRBJ2-5; 8 bases map to TRBD1. Germline V gene data show CDR1 as SEHNR and CDR2 as FQNEAQ (reference sequence). This CDR3 has 15 residues. J was trimmed by 2 bases and V by 0 bases; bases with no gene match: 2. This chain's CDR3 is CASSLARDRQETQYF. The DNA for the CDR3 is TGTGCCAGCAGCTTAGCGAGGGACAGGCAAGAGACCCAGTACTTC.

V and J are TRBV18 and TRBJ2-3, with D possibly called TRBD1 or TRBD2 (6 bases each). Between the trimmed V and J ends, which lost 2 bases and 2 bases, there was a span of 11 bases. CDR3 length: 15 amino acids. Germline loops: CDR1 KGHSH, CDR2 LQKENI. The CDR3 loop is CASSPGGRNTDTQYF. CDR3 nucleotide sequence: TGTGCCAGCTCACCAGGGGGGCGCAACACAGATACGCAGTATTTT.

The rearrangement links TRBV7-3 to TRBJ2-7; 7 nucleotides match TRBD1. CDR1 and CDR2 (germline): SGHTA, FQGTGA. This CDR3 contains 14 residues. V trimming: 1 base; J trimming: 3 bases; junction bases outside the gene matches: 3. The CDR3 protein is CASSLRGGLYEQYF. CDR3 DNA sequence: TGTGCCAGCAGCTTAAGAGGGGGCCTCTACGAGCAGTACTTC.

The chain carries TRBV6-5 and TRBJ1-1; possibly TRBD1 for D (6 bases). Trimming stripped 4 bases from V and 2 bases from J, with 11 bases between. The germline gives CDR1 MNHEY, CDR2 SVGAGI. This CDR3 spans 14 amino acids. The CDR3 bases are TGTGCCAGCAGTTTCGGCAGGGGTAACACTGAAGCTTTCTTT. It is translated as CASSFGRGNTEAFF.

The chain is built from TRBV7-2 and TRBJ2-2; 9 bases match TRBD2. The germline gives CDR1 SGHTA, CDR2 FQGNSA. The CDR3 length is 16 residues. Trimming cost V 3 bases and J 0 bases; bases outside gene matches: 2. CDR3 loop: CASSLRGGTNTGELFF. In DNA form, the CDR3 reads TGTGCCAGCAGCTTGCGGGGGGGTACGAACACCGGGGAGCTGTTTTTT.

The rearrangement links TRBV7-9 to TRBJ2-2; D might be TRBD1 or TRBD2, each matching 5 bases. V was trimmed by 0 bases and J by 4 bases, leaving 12 bases between them. CDR3 size: 16 residues. Germline CDR1 is SEHNR and CDR2 is FQNEAQ (reference sequence). CDR3: CASSLAPQGVTGELFF. CDR3 DNA: TGTGCCAGCAGCTTAGCACCCCAGGGAGTCACCGGGGAGCTGTTTTTT.

The chain employs TRBV18 and TRBJ2-2; 15 positions agree with TRBD2. From germline, CDR1 is KGHSH and CDR2 LQKENI. V lost 6 bases and J lost 8; bases outside the gene matches: 10. This CDR3 has 17 residues. CDR3 nucleotides: TGTGCCAGCTCGCCCGCCGGACTAGCGGGAGGGCCTGGGGAGCTGTTTTTT. Amino acids: CASSPAGLAGGPGELFF.

V usage is TRBV14 and J usage is TRBJ2-7, with D tentatively TRBD2 (6 bases). Deletions cut 5 bases from V and 7 bases from J, with 21 bases between. The CDR3 spans 15 residues. Germline V gene data show CDR1 as SGHDN and CDR2 as FVKESK. CDR3 sequence reads: CASSELLGSGREQYF. The CDR3 DNA reads TGTGCCAGCAGCGAGCTCCTCGGGAGCGGCAGGGAGCAGTACTTC.

This rearrangement joins TRBV5-8 to TRBJ2-3; a weak D match, TRBD1 (6 bases). The CDR3 covers 13 residues. CDR1 and CDR2 from the germline V gene are SGHTS and YDEGEE. The ends were cut back, 10 bases at V and 6 bases at J, with 18 bases in the middle. The CDR3: CASDHGTRDTQYF. The CDR3, as DNA: TGTGCCTCTGACCACGGGACAAGGGATACGCAGTATTTT.

J is TRBJ1-2 and V is TRBV4-3, with D unresolved. The germline gives CDR1 LGHNA, CDR2 YSLEER. The ends were cut back, 0 bases at V and 4 bases at J, with 12 bases in the middle. The CDR3 length is 15 residues. CDR3 sequence reads: CASSQDFGRSYGYTF. The CDR3 DNA is TGCGCCAGCAGCCAAGATTTCGGCCGTTCCTATGGCTACACCTTC.

This clone was seen more than once but under ten times. This rearrangement joins TRBV4-3 to TRBJ2-7; the D call may be TRBD1 or TRBD2 (6 bases each). Germline V gene data show CDR1 as LGHNA and CDR2 as YSLEER. Trimming left V 0 bases short and J 5 bases short, with 8 bases between. This CDR3 has 13 amino acids. The CDR3: CASSQDGGHEQYF. DNA of the CDR3: TGCGCCAGCAGCCAAGATGGGGGGCACGAGCAGTACTTC.

The chain is built from TRBV6-6 and TRBJ1-1; D is uncertain. V was cut by 7 bases and J by 11 bases, with 17 bases left in between. Germline values: CDR1 MNHNY, CDR2 SVGAGI (reference sequence). CDR3 length equals 12 residues. This CDR3 reads CASNPSGGEAFF. CDR3 nucleotide sequence: TGTGCCAGCAATCCATCAGGTGGAGAGGCTTTCTTT.